This entry is about one T cell receptor beta chain. Its antigen is undetermined. V lost 7 bases and J lost 0, with 11 bases in between. Looked up from germline, CDR1 is SGHRS and CDR2 is YFSETQ. The CDR3 runs to 13 residues. Some clones are missing from TCRdb's copy, which holds only in-frame ones; the method was immunoSEQ multiplex PCR. Here the sample spans some 500,000 clones, about 74% being singletons. This sample stems from a study of shared clonotypes between healthy human individuals. Study summary: Aged 18 to 49, the donors were a couple of women and a few men.

Study results and limitations: Sequencing depth was expected to influence donor clonotype sharing.

Nashville, Tennessee was home to all donors, who were Caucasian adults. Unsorted samples relied on 80 million to 95 million PBMCs, which served as the source of genomic DNA. Material for sequencing was PBMCs. The V call is TRBV5-1, the J call TRBJ2-7; TRBD1 might be the D (5 bases). This sequence originates from a woman aged 40 to 50 in good health. Some clones in this sample may be carry-over from other donors' samples. The CDR3 is CASGFDSSYEQYF. The CDR3, as DNA: TGCGCCAGCGGATTTGACAGCTCCTACGAGCAGTACTTC. Full variable domain (missing parts from reference TRBV5-1 and TRBJ2-7): KAGVTQTPRYLIKTRGQQVTLSCSPISGHRSVSWYQQTPGQGLQFLFEYFSETQRNKGNFPGRFSGRQFSNSRSEMNVSTLELGDSALYLCASGFDSSYEQYFGPGTRLTVT.